A selection of T cell receptor beta chains follows, all from one sample in a study of blood T cell repertoires in COVID-19. Clones were sequenced by immunoSEQ multiplex PCR, and TCRdb holds only the in-frame ones, with some missing. Found here are about 480,000 clones, 75% to 90% of them singletons; the top ten hold just over 8%. Source material: PBMCs or T cells enriched from blood (not recorded which). These receptors came from an older woman who had recovered from COVID-19. Each CDR3 is given without its conserved first and last residue. Each record gives: V gene, J gene, CDR3 protein.

v_gene: TRBV5-5
j_gene: TRBJ1-6
CDR3aa: ASSSRRGGSSYNSPLH

v_gene: TRBV24-1
j_gene: TRBJ2-3
CDR3aa: ATTGQGRTDTQY

v_gene: TRBV4-2
j_gene: TRBJ2-3
CDR3aa: ASSQIAGGVPDTQY

v_gene: TRBV2
j_gene: TRBJ1-2
CDR3aa: ASKTGNYGYT

v_gene: TRBV24-1
j_gene: TRBJ2-1
CDR3aa: ATSDFPSGDGDEQF

v_gene: TRBV11-2
j_gene: TRBJ1-6
CDR3aa: ASSQRRNNRSSYNSPLH

v_gene: TRBV24-1
j_gene: TRBJ2-5
CDR3aa: ATSDRRGYQETQY

v_gene: TRBV5-1
j_gene: TRBJ1-6
CDR3aa: ASSLTGNLNNSPLH

v_gene: TRBV3-1/TRBV3-2
j_gene: TRBJ1-2
CDR3aa: ASSRRDRSYGYT

v_gene: TRBV7-2
j_gene: TRBJ1-2
CDR3aa: ASSRDRANYGYT

v_gene: TRBV25-1
j_gene: TRBJ1-3
CDR3aa: ATQGSGNTIY

v_gene: TRBV18
j_gene: TRBJ2-7
CDR3aa: ASSSRQSTIYEQY

v_gene: TRBV18
j_gene: TRBJ2-3
CDR3aa: ASSPAKTGLTDTQY

v_gene: TRBV14
j_gene: TRBJ2-4
CDR3aa: ASSSWTSGGRNIQY

v_gene: TRBV2
j_gene: TRBJ1-2
CDR3aa: ASSVRGGYYGYT

v_gene: TRBV6-5
j_gene: TRBJ1-5
CDR3aa: ASSYLNQPQH

v_gene: TRBV30
j_gene: TRBJ1-2
CDR3aa: AWSLQGEGYT

v_gene: TRBV27
j_gene: TRBJ2-1
CDR3aa: ASGGGGAGEQF

v_gene: TRBV6-1
j_gene: TRBJ1-3
CDR3aa: ASSDGQGANSGNTIY

v_gene: TRBV19
j_gene: TRBJ1-5
CDR3aa: ASTPGGSNQPQH

v_gene: TRBV10-1
j_gene: TRBJ2-1
CDR3aa: ASSAGLAFYNEQF

v_gene: TRBV19
j_gene: TRBJ2-7
CDR3aa: ASSSRSAGTGGRYEQY

v_gene: TRBV7-2
j_gene: TRBJ2-6
CDR3aa: ASSPFGGGSSGANVLT

v_gene: TRBV5-8
j_gene: TRBJ1-5
CDR3aa: ASSAGDRGYYSNQPQH

v_gene: TRBV5-1
j_gene: TRBJ2-1
CDR3aa: ASSWGQTYNEQF

v_gene: TRBV6-1
j_gene: TRBJ2-3
CDR3aa: ASSEAGAATDTQY

v_gene: TRBV4-1
j_gene: TRBJ2-7
CDR3aa: ASSHEWDTTYEQY

v_gene: TRBV19
j_gene: TRBJ2-7
CDR3aa: ASSTRDRGKQY

v_gene: TRBV27
j_gene: TRBJ1-2
CDR3aa: ASSRQGYGYT

v_gene: TRBV18
j_gene: TRBJ1-5
CDR3aa: ASSPNRDAQPQH